This is a list of T cell receptor beta chains from one sample in a study of CXCR3-negative and CXCR3-positive naive CD8 T cells. TCRdb reworked the 5' RACE reads into one entry per CDR3 protein, no DNA. This sample's table reports over 100,000 distinct CDR3 sequences. The sample consisted of naive CXCR3+ CD8+ T cells from blood. These receptors originate from a human donor in good health. Some clones in this sample may be carry-over from other donors' samples. Both conserved end residues are part of each CDR3.

j_call,v_call,cdr3_aa
TRBJ1-5,TRBV7-2,CASSSQRGANQPQHF
TRBJ2-5,TRBV3-1,CASREEGLQETQYF
TRBJ2-1,TRBV7-2,CASSFPGEWRGGPLYNEQFF
TRBJ2-3,TRBV11-2,CASSPTLNPDTQYF
TRBJ2-1,TRBV10-2,CASSVAGYNEQFF
TRBJ1-1,TRBV28,CASSLGQGDAEAFF
TRBJ1-1,TRBV15,CASKGNTEAFF
TRBJ2-7,TRBV7-9,CASSLPRQEPYEQYF
TRBJ2-7,TRBV29-1,CSVEDFRDRSSYEQYF
TRBJ2-7,TRBV19,CASGLGLAPYEQYF
TRBJ2-2,TRBV12-3/TRBV12-4,CASSSDGLAGVPDTGELFF
TRBJ2-5,TRBV7-6,CASSRTIGTLETQYF
TRBJ2-1,TRBV13,CATSPTGHNEQFF
TRBJ2-4,TRBV28,CASSFMGTGQPSIQYF
TRBJ2-3,TRBV6-5,CASSDKTGADTQYF
TRBJ2-2,TRBV7-2,CASSLGRAGELFF
TRBJ2-7,TRBV28,CASSLGAVTYEQYF
TRBJ2-7,TRBV28,CASSLAGVGGEQYF
TRBJ2-5,TRBV25-1,CASSITGWETQYF
TRBJ1-6,TRBV7-9,CASSLGDSPLHF
TRBJ2-1,TRBV7-2,CASSLRGPLGLWDEQFF
TRBJ2-7,TRBV20-1,CSASPGVYEQYF
TRBJ1-2,TRBV20-1,CSARDEGGYGYTF
TRBJ2-1,TRBV12-3/TRBV12-4,CASSLMGFDNEQFF
TRBJ2-1,TRBV28,CASSLSGAYYNEQFF
TRBJ2-1,TRBV15,CATSEGGAYNEQFF
TRBJ2-7,TRBV29-1,CSVELVTGGSYEQYF
TRBJ2-2,TRBV7-9,CASSFPSGGADGELFF